This TCR beta chain came from a study of OX40 agonist ivuxolimab in advanced cancers. Study background: Every patient in dose escalation had hepatocellular carcinoma, melanoma, renal cell or head and neck cancer. Overall study findings and caveats: Mean expanded clone counts were higher in CD8+ than CD4+ T cells. At 0.1 to 3.0 mg/kg, clonal expansion of CD4+ and CD8+ blood T cells had occurred by week 6.

The CDR3 runs to 12 residues. Per germline, CDR1 SGHTA and CDR2 FQGNSA. Trimming removed 6 bases from V and 10 bases from J; junction bases left unmatched: 7. Clones were read by immunoSEQ multiplex PCR, and TCRdb kept only the in-frame ones, dropping some. The table has tens of thousands of clones, about 93% seen once; the top ten hold about 24%. Worth noting for this clone: Its antigen is not identified.

The receptor was isolated from an adult with an advanced solid tumor such as melanoma, head and neck, liver or kidney cancer. V gene TRBV7-2 combines with J gene TRBJ2-3; 7 nucleotides align to TRBD1. Sequenced material: CD4+ or CD8+ T cells sorted from blood, taken in a trial of the OX40 agonist ivuxolimab. CDR3 sequence: CASRDRVGAQYF. CDR3 coding DNA: TGTGCCAGCAGAGACAGGGTTGGAGCGCAGTATTTT.